Below are 32 T cell receptor beta chains sequenced from a single sample in a study of CD8 T cells in Susac syndrome. RNA, at about 0.45 to 1 ug, was reverse transcribed with random hexamers. TCRdb re-derived calls from the immunoSEQ multiplex PCR reads in MiXCR, one entry per CDR3 protein. The sample yields about 150,000 distinct CDR3 sequences, roughly 95% seen once. Sequenced material: CD4+ T cells from PBMCs. Receptors were obtained from a human donor in good health.

This clonotype was recorded once. This chain joins TRBV5-1 and TRBJ2-5, with TRBD2 matching 7 bases. Germline V gene lookup returns CDR1 SGHRS and CDR2 YFSETQ. This CDR3 region has 16 residues. V dropped 1 base and J dropped 3; count of bases not matched to a gene: 9. This chain's CDR3 is CASSLLGLGVEETQYF. Here the CDR3 DNA reads TGCGCCAGCAGCTTGCTCGGACTAGGAGTAGAAGAGACCCAGTACTTC.

The chain couples TRBV20-1 to TRBJ2-5, with 11 bases identical to TRBD2. Germline CDR1 and CDR2: DFQATT and SNEGSKA (reference sequence). J lost 4 bases, V lost 5 bases, and 9 bases had no gene match. CDR3 size: 15 residues. The CDR3 DNA is TGCAGTGCTGGCTCACTAGCGGGAGACGTAGAGACCCAGTACTTC. This translates into CSAGSLAGDVETQYF.

This chain uses TRBV5-1 with TRBJ1-1; D gene uncertain. Germline V gene data show CDR1 as SGHRS and CDR2 as YFSETQ. The CDR3 loop spans 13 amino acids. V shed 4 bases and J shed 4 bases, with 11 bases lying between them. DNA of the CDR3: TGCGCCAGCAGCCTTCTTTCGGCCACTGAAGCTTTCTTT. This codes for CASSLLSATEAFF.

The chain is built from TRBV18 and TRBJ1-1, with TRBD1 identical over 9 bases. CDR3 length: 18 amino acids. V gave up 1 base and J gave up 3 bases; unmatched junction bases: 12. Germline CDR1 and CDR2: KGHSH and LQKENI. CDR3: CASSPLLGTGQGHTEAFF. CDR3 nucleotides: TGTGCCAGCTCACCACTGCTCGGGACAGGACAGGGGCACACTGAAGCTTTCTTT.

The V and J genes are TRBV18 and TRBJ2-3; the D gene is possibly TRBD2 (5 bases). The CDR3 spans 13 residues. Between the trimmed V and J ends, which lost 6 bases and 2 bases, there was a span of 9 bases. CDR1 and CDR2 (germline): KGHSH, LQKENI. Here the CDR3 DNA reads TGTGCCAGCTCCCGAGCGGCCACAGATACGCAGTATTTT. Translated: CASSRAATDTQYF.

J is TRBJ2-1 and V is TRBV6-4; 7 bases line up with TRBD2. The germline gives CDR1 MRHNA, CDR2 SNTAGT. The J segment lost 1 base and the V segment lost 6 bases, leaving 6 bases of the junction unmatched. The CDR3 totals 15 residues. The CDR3 reads CASSALAESYNEQFF. CDR3 nucleotide sequence: TGTGCCAGCAGCGCCCTAGCGGAATCCTACAATGAGCAGTTCTTC.

This chain links TRBV5-1 with TRBJ1-2; D remains unclear. The CDR3 runs 13 residues. V lost 2 bases and J lost 7, with 12 bases in between. Per germline, CDR1 SGHRS and CDR2 YFSETQ. The CDR3 DNA is TGCGCCAGCAGCTTTGAGGGAGTCACTGGCTACACCTTC. Amino acids: CASSFEGVTGYTF.

The rearrangement joins TRBV28 to TRBJ2-7, with 7 bases identical to TRBD1. The CDR3 is 15 amino acids. The J segment lost 0 bases and the V segment lost 2 bases, leaving 4 bases of the junction unmatched. The V gene's germline CDR1 is MDHEN and CDR2 SYDVKM. CDR3: CASSLPGTDSYEQYF. DNA of the CDR3: TGTGCCAGCAGTTTACCCGGGACAGACTCCTACGAGCAGTACTTC.

About this clonotype: Sequence at one end of the junction differs from germline and may be a read error. The chain couples TRBV5-4 to TRBJ2-4; D is tentatively TRBD1 or TRBD2 (6 bases each). The CDR3 covers 14 residues. The germline gives CDR1 SGHNT, CDR2 YYREEE (reference sequence). CDR3 region: CASSGGRAENIQYF. The CDR3 region has the DNA TGTGCCAGCAGCGGGGGGCGAGCCGAAAACATTCAGTACTTC.

This chain connects TRBV28 to TRBJ1-2; possibly TRBD1 for D (6 bases). Germline values: CDR1 MDHEN, CDR2 SYDVKM. This CDR3 region has 14 residues. V lost 6 bases and J 9 bases, leaving 20 bases between the germline ends. DNA for the CDR3: TGTGCCAGCAGGCCTTCGGGGGGGCTAGCAAGCTACACCTTC. Its translation is CASRPSGGLASYTF.

The genes are TRBV11-2 and TRBJ2-7; a weak D match, TRBD2 (5 bases). This CDR3 comprises 13 residues. Between the trimmed V and J ends, which lost 1 base and 6 bases, there was a span of 10 bases. Germline loops: CDR1 SGHAT, CDR2 FQNNGV. For the CDR3, the DNA is TGTGCCAGCAGCTTAGTTACTAGAAGCGAGCAGTACTTC. Protein sequence: CASSLVTRSEQYF.

This chain joins TRBV19 and TRBJ1-5, with D possibly TRBD1 on 5 matching bases. This CDR3 spans 13 amino acids. The V and J ends lost 8 bases and 6 bases respectively, with 14 bases between them. From germline, CDR1 is LNHDA and CDR2 SQIVND (reference sequence). This chain's CDR3 is CASERGKGQPQHF. CDR3 DNA: TGTGCCAGTGAGAGGGGAAAAGGTCAGCCCCAGCATTTT.

The rearrangement links TRBV7-2 to TRBJ1-5; 7 bases line up with TRBD1. The CDR3 sequence is 14 residues long. After removal of 2 bases from V and 5 bases from J, the junction contained 3 bases not matched to a gene. From germline, CDR1 is SGHTA and CDR2 FQGNSA. The CDR3 reads CASSLRQGDQPQHF. In DNA form, the CDR3 reads TGTGCCAGCAGCTTAAGACAGGGCGATCAGCCCCAGCATTTT.

The chain employs TRBV29-1 and TRBJ1-2, with D unresolved. V lost 3 bases to trimming and J lost 8 bases, with 13 bases between them. Germline V gene lookup returns CDR1 SQVTM and CDR2 ANQGSEA. This CDR3 region has 12 residues. This CDR3 reads CSVDERVEGYTF. The CDR3 nucleotides are TGCAGCGTTGACGAACGGGTTGAAGGCTACACCTTC.

The genes are TRBV20-1 and TRBJ2-7; 11 bases fit TRBD1. J lost 0 bases, V lost 2 bases, and 3 bases had no gene match. The CDR3 spans 15 residues. Germline V lookup: CDR1 DFQATT, CDR2 SNEGSKA (reference sequence). CDR3 DNA sequence: TGCAGTGCTAGAAGGGGGACAGGGGGCTCCTACGAGCAGTACTTC. This translates into CSARRGTGGSYEQYF.

The rearrangement links TRBV5-1 to TRBJ2-3, with D perhaps TRBD2 (5 bases). This CDR3 spans 14 amino acids. Trimming shortened V by 4 bases and J by 2 bases, and 11 bases separated the two germline ends. Per the germline V gene, CDR1 is SGHRS and CDR2 is YFSETQ. The DNA for the CDR3 is TGCGCCAGCAGCCCGGGATATATCACAGATACGCAGTATTTT. The encoded protein is CASSPGYITDTQYF.

The chain joins TRBV30 to TRBJ2-5, with a weak D call TRBD1 (6 bases). V was trimmed by 3 bases and J by 14 bases, leaving 19 bases between them. Germline V CDR1 and CDR2: GTSNPN, SVGIG (reference sequence). The CDR3 spans 12 residues. In DNA, the CDR3 is TGTGCCTGGAGCCGAGGACAGCTCCGACCTTACTTC. Amino acid sequence: CAWSRGQLRPYF.

This chain uses TRBV20-1 with TRBJ2-3, with 10 bases identical to TRBD2. There are 17 residues in the CDR3. With 0 bases clipped from V and 6 bases from J, the junction kept 12 bases outside the gene matches. Germline V gene sequence: CDR1 DFQATT, CDR2 SNEGSKA (reference sequence). CDR3 DNA sequence: TGCAGTGCTAGAGATAAGGCTAGCGGGAGAGTAGGGGATACGCAGTATTTT. It encodes CSARDKASGRVGDTQYF.

The J gene is TRBJ2-1, the V gene TRBV2; D gene uncertain. Germline V gene sequence: CDR1 SNHLY, CDR2 FYNNEI. This CDR3 spans 13 amino acids. V lost 5 bases to trimming and J lost 9 bases, with 14 bases between them. The CDR3 DNA reads TGTGCCAGCAGTAGGTTCGAGCGCAGTGAGCAGTTCTTC. Translated, it gives CASSRFERSEQFF.

The V gene is TRBV28, the J gene TRBJ2-7, with TRBD1 matching 7 bases. After removal of 7 bases from V and 2 bases from J, the junction contained 5 bases not matched to a gene. Germline CDR1 reads MDHEN; CDR2 reads SYDVKM. The CDR3 has 13 residues. CDR3 sequence reads: CASTGQVPYEQYF. DNA of the CDR3: TGTGCCAGCACCGGACAGGTTCCCTACGAGCAGTACTTC.

The V and J genes are TRBV11-2 and TRBJ2-5; TRBD1 is a possible D gene (6 bases). Trimming took 5 bases from V and 0 from J, leaving 13 bases between them. Germline CDR1 reads SGHAT; CDR2 reads FQNNGV. The CDR3 totals 15 residues. The DNA for the CDR3 is TGTGCCAGCAGCCAGGGGAGTTTTAACCAAGAGACCCAGTACTTC. Translation gives CASSQGSFNQETQYF. Combining the CDR3 with reference TRBV11-2 and TRBJ2-5 gives the whole variable domain EAGVAQSPRYKIIEKRQSVAFWCNPISGHATLYWYQQILGQGPKLLIQFQNNGVVDDSQLPKDRFSAERLKGVDSTLKIQPAKLEDSAVYLCASSQGSFNQETQYFGPGTRLLVL.

The V and J genes are TRBV27 and TRBJ2-3; 7 bases map to TRBD1. Germline-derived CDR1 and CDR2 are MNHEY and SMNVEV (reference sequence). Losses at the gene ends were 6 bases for V and 0 bases for J; bases not matched to a gene: 15. The CDR3 runs 18 residues. The CDR3 region has the DNA TGTGCCAGCAGCCTGACAGGGCTCCGCGACCCTAGCACAGATACGCAGTATTTT. It encodes CASSLTGLRDPSTDTQYF.

This clonotype has a single count. The chain employs TRBV11-2 and TRBJ2-4; D possibly uses TRBD1 or TRBD2 (5 bases each). The CDR3 covers 15 residues. The V and J ends lost 6 bases and 1 base respectively, with 13 bases between them. CDR1 and CDR2 from the germline V gene are SGHAT and FQNNGV. DNA of the CDR3: TGTGCCAGCAGGGCGGGCAGGGACGCCAAAAACATTCAGTACTTC. This codes for CASRAGRDAKNIQYF.

The rearrangement links TRBV3-1 to TRBJ1-2, with 11 bases matching TRBD1. Unmatched junction bases numbered 5, after V lost 3 bases and J lost 2 bases. Germline V CDR1 and CDR2: LGHDT, YNNKEL (reference sequence). The CDR3 has 16 amino acids. The CDR3 region has the DNA TGTGCCAGCAGCCAGTTGTGGACAGGGGGCAACTATGGCTACACCTTC. It specifies CASSQLWTGGNYGYTF.

The chain carries TRBV12-5 and TRBJ2-1; 8 nucleotides align to TRBD2. J was trimmed by 10 bases and V by 2 bases; bases with no gene match: 1. The germline V gene encodes CDR1 LGHNT and CDR2 FRNRAP. The CDR3 has 12 residues. Written as DNA, the CDR3 is TGTGCTAGTGGTTTGATAGCGGGGGAGCAGTTCTTC. Amino acid sequence: CASGLIAGEQFF.

This clonotype was detected only once. The chain joins TRBV7-6 to TRBJ1-1, with D unresolved. This CDR3 is built from 13 residues. The germline gives CDR1 SGHVS, CDR2 FNYEAQ. V was shortened by 2 bases and J by 5 bases, with 9 bases between the two germline ends. The CDR3 region has the DNA TGTGCCAGCAGCTTATGGGAGACAACTGAAGCTTTCTTT. Translation: CASSLWETTEAFF. The full variable domain, in which reference TRBV7-6 and TRBJ1-1 provide the parts outside the CDR3, is GAGVSQSPRYKVTKRGQDVALRCDPISGHVSLYWYRQALGQGPEFLTYFNYEAQQDKSGLPNDRFSAERPEGSISTLTIQRTEQRDSAMYRCASSLWETTEAFFGQGTRLTVV.

CDR3 amino acids: CSAGRNTEAFF. The CDR3 nucleotides are TGCAGCGCCGGACGCAACACTGAAGCTTTCTTT. The chain carries TRBV29-1 and TRBJ1-1; D not certain. CDR1 is SQVTM, CDR2 ANQGSEA, per germline. There are 11 residues in the CDR3. The V and J ends lost 7 bases and 2 bases respectively, with 8 bases between them.

This clonotype was found once. The V gene is TRBV2, the J gene TRBJ2-5; weak D call: TRBD1 (6 bases). The CDR3 spans 12 residues. From germline, CDR1 is SNHLY and CDR2 FYNNEI. Trimming cost V 6 bases and J 5 bases, with 10 bases left between them. The CDR3 DNA reads TGTGCCAGCAGGTACAGGGTGGAGACCCAGTACTTC. It specifies CASRYRVETQYF.

The chain combines TRBV19 with TRBJ1-5; D possibly corresponds to TRBD1 (5 bases). The CDR3 is 14 amino acids. Germline loops: CDR1 LNHDA, CDR2 SQIVND (reference sequence). With 1 base removed from V and 7 bases from J, the gap between germline ends came to 11 bases. The CDR3 coding sequence is TGTGCCAGTAGTATAGCCGAGGGGCTACAGCCCCAGCATTTT. Protein sequence: CASSIAEGLQPQHF. Using reference TRBV19 and TRBJ1-5 for the parts outside the CDR3, the full variable domain is DGGITQSPKYLFRKEGQNVTLSCEQNLNHDAMYWYRQDPGQGLRLIYYSQIVNDFQKGDIAEGYSVSREKKESFPLTVTSAQKNPTAFYLCASSIAEGLQPQHFGDGTRLSIL.

The chain recombines TRBV12-3 or TRBV12-4 with TRBJ2-2; D may correspond to TRBD1 or TRBD2 (5 bases each). Trimming took off 5 bases at V and 6 bases at J, with 10 bases between the two ends. The length of the CDR3 is 13 residues. The CDR3 sequence: CASSAVGAGELFF. The DNA for the CDR3 is TGTGCCAGCAGTGCCGTGGGGGCCGGGGAGCTGTTTTTT.

The chain links TRBV6-2 or TRBV6-3 to TRBJ1-2; 8 bases are shared with TRBD1. CDR1 MNHEY and CDR2 SVGEGT come from the germline V gene. V gave up 6 bases and J gave up 3 bases; unmatched junction bases: 6. CDR3 length equals 14 residues. The DNA for the CDR3 is TGTGCCAGCAGCGGACAGGGACTACACTATGGCTACACCTTC. This encodes CASSGQGLHYGYTF.

The genes are TRBV3-1 and TRBJ2-5; 14 bases agree with TRBD2. Germline CDR1 is LGHDT and CDR2 is YNNKEL (reference sequence). Trimming removed 1 base from V and 2 bases from J; junction bases left unmatched: 0. The CDR3 is 16 residues long. The CDR3, as DNA: TGTGCCAGCAGCCAAGGGACTAGCGGGAGGCAAGAGACCCAGTACTTC. Translation: CASSQGTSGRQETQYF.